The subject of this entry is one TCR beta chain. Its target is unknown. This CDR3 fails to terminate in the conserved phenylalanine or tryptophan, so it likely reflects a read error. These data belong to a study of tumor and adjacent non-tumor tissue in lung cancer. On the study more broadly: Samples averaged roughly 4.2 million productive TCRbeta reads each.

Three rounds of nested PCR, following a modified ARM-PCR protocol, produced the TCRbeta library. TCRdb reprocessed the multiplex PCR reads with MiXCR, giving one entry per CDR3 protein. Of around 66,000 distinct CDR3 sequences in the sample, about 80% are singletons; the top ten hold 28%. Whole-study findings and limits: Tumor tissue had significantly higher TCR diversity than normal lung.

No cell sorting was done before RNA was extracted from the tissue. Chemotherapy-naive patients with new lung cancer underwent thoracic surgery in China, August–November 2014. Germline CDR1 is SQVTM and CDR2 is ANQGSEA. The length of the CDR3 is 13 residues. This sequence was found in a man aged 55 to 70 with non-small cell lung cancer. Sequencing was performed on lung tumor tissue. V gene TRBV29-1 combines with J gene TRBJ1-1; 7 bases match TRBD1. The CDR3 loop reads CSTSAGGDTGAFV. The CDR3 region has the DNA TGCAGCACCTCGGCAGGGGGGGACACTGGAGCTTTCGTT.